This T cell receptor beta chain came from a study of Tregs in tolerant kidney transplant recipients. Study background: The nonmyeloablative bone marrow transplants came from related graft donors, with transient mixed chimerism. The study, taken as a whole, reports: Activated donor B cell expansion appeared to reveal the most relevant donor-specific TCRbeta repertoire.

Points on this clone: What it binds is unknown.

Data came from immunoSEQ multiplex PCR; TCRdb stores just in-frame clones and leaves some out. The table has roughly 69,000 clones, 85% to 90% seen once. Unstimulated Tregs (CD4+CD25+CD127-) and CD4+CD25- non-Tregs were sorted from PBMCs. The ends lost 2 bases at V and 1 base at J; junction bases unmatched: 6. Germline lookup yields CDR1 MNHNY and CDR2 SVGAGI (reference sequence). CDR3 length: 16 residues. The source of this sequence is a human donor who received a combined kidney and bone marrow transplant. Sequencing used CD4+ T cells from blood, obtained before the transplant. The chain uses TRBV6-6 and TRBJ2-7, with 9 bases matching TRBD1. The CDR3 DNA sequence: TGTGCCAGCAGTTACGCCGGGACAGGGAGGTCCTACGAGCAGTACTTC. This translates into CASSYAGTGRSYEQYF.